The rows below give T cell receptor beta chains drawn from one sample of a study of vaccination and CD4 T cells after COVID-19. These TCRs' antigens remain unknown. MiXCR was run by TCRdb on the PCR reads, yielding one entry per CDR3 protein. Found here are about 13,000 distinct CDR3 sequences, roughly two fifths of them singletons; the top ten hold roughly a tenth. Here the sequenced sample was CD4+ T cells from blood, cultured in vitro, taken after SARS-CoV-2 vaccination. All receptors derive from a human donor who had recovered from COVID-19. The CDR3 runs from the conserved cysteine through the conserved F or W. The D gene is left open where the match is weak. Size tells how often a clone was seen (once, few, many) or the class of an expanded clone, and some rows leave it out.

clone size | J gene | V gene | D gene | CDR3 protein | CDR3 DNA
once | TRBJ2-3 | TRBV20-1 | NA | CSARGPLGVLGTQYF | TGCAGTGCTAGAGGGCCTTTGGGGGTCCTAGGTACGCAGTATTTT
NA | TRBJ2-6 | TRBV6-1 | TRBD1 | CASRPPGQGSGANVLTF | TGTGCCAGCAGGCCACCGGGACAGGGCTCCGGGGCCAACGTCCTGACTTTC
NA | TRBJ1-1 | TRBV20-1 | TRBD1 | CSARDVGQGSNEAFF | TGCAGTGCTAGAGATGTGGGACAGGGGAGTAATGAAGCTTTCTTT
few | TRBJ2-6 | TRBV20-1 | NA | CSARGLGLNSGANVLTF | TGCAGTGCCCGTGGTTTAGGGCTAAACTCTGGGGCCAACGTCCTGACTTTC
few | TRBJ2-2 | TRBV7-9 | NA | CASSSLTIRAGTGELFF | TGTGCCAGCAGCAGCCTCACGATCCGGGCGGGCACCGGGGAGCTGTTTTTT
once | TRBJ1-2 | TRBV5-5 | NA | CASSPLGTVAGRGYTF | TGTGCCAGCAGCCCGCTAGGCACAGTTGCGGGGCGAGGCTACACCTTC
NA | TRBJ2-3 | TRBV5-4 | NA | CASSLPQGYGTDTQYF | TGTGCCAGCAGCTTGCCCCAGGGATATGGCACAGATACGCAGTATTTT
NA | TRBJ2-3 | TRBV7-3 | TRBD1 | CASSLSSGGTDTQYF | TGTGCCAGCAGCTTAAGTTCAGGGGGAACAGATACGCAGTATTTT
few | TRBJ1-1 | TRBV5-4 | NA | CASSPGVVNTEAFF | TGTGCCAGCAGCCCAGGGGTTGTGAACACTGAAGCTTTCTTT
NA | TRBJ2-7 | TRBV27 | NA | CASSLQVAATYEQYF | TGTGCCAGCAGTTTACAAGTAGCGGCCACCTACGAGCAGTACTTC
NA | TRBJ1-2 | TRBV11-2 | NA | CASSLGQSQGYGYTF | TGTGCCAGCAGCTTAGGTCAGAGCCAGGGCTATGGCTACACCTTC
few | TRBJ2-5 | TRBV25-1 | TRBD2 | CASSDPGGGVETQYF | TGTGCCAGCAGTGACCCGGGCGGGGGTGTAGAGACCCAGTACTTC
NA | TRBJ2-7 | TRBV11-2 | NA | CASSTNIAPAYEQYF | TGTGCCAGCAGCACAAACATTGCCCCCGCCTACGAGCAGTACTTC
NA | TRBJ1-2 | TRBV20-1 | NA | CSAHTRLYGYTF | TGCAGTGCTCACACCCGGCTCTATGGCTACACCTTC
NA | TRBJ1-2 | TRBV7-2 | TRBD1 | CASSPTGTDYGYTF | TGTGCCAGCAGCCCAACCGGGACAGACTATGGCTACACCTTC
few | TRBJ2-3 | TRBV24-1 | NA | CATSDSRATDTQYF | TGTGCCACCAGTGATTCGCGGGCCACAGATACGCAGTATTTT
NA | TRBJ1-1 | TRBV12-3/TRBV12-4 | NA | CASSFRINTEAFF | TGTGCCAGCAGTTTCCGGATCAACACTGAAGCTTTCTTT
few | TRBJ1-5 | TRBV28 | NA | CASSLIGSNQPQHF | TGTGCCAGCAGCCTCATTGGGAGCAATCAGCCCCAGCATTTT
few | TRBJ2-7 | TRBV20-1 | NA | CSARVGEPSYEQYF | TGCAGTGCTAGAGTGGGGGAACCCTCCTACGAGCAGTACTTC
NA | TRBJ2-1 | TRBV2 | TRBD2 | CASHQRGYNEQFF | TGTGCCAGCCATCAGCGGGGCTACAATGAGCAGTTCTTC
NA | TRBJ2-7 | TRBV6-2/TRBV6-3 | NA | CASSPPRVGVYEQYF | TGTGCCAGCAGTCCCCCCAGGGTTGGTGTTTACGAGCAGTACTTC
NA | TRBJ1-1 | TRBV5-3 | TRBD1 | CARSLGGQDTEAFF | TGTGCCAGAAGCTTGGGGGGACAGGACACTGAAGCTTTCTTT
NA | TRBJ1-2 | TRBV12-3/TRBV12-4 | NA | CASSLAPGEGYTF | TGTGCCAGCAGTTTAGCCCCCGGGGAAGGCTACACCTTC
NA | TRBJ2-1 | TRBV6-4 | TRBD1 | CASSEGQSSYNEQFF | TGTGCCAGCAGTGAGGGACAGAGCTCCTACAATGAGCAGTTCTTC
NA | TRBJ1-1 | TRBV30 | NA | CAWSRNTEAFF | TGTGCCTGGTCCCGGAACACTGAAGCTTTCTTT
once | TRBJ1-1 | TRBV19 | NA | CASSIDLGSKAFF | TGTGCCAGTAGTATAGATCTAGGCAGCAAAGCTTTCTTT
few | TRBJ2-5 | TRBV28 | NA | CASSFVRREIQETQYF | TGTGCCAGCAGTTTTGTCCGGCGAGAGATCCAAGAGACCCAGTACTTC